The clone carrying this T cell receptor beta chain has only a few counts. Its antigen is unidentified. These data are taken from a study of beta chain features in type 1 diabetes. General observations from the study: Shorter TCRB CDR3s, moderately but significantly so, were found in Type 1 diabetes patients in all four CD4+ subsets.

The authors reverse transcribed all of the isolated RNA, so sequencing captured expressed TCRB transcripts. The study sequenced naive, central memory and regulatory T cell samples to an average of roughly 3.8 million reads. Assay used: immunoSEQ multiplex PCR; TCRdb lists only in-frame clones, some missing. The sample holds about 150,000 clones, roughly 9% seen once. Sequenced material: central memory CD4+ T cells from blood. This clonotype originated in a woman aged 25-40 years with type 1 diabetes.

Here the CDR3 DNA reads TGTGCCAGTACCACCTCGGTCAGCGGGGGATTGCAGCAGTACTTC. Protein: CASTTSVSGGLQQYF. This sequence joins TRBV19 and TRBJ2-7, with 8 bases matching TRBD2. V lost 7 bases to trimming and J lost 8 bases; unmatched junction nucleotides: 16. Looked up from germline, CDR1 is LNHDA and CDR2 is SQIVND (reference sequence). The CDR3 totals 15 residues.